This T cell receptor (beta chain) is drawn from a study of radiotherapy plus CTLA-4 blockade in lung cancer. V lost 2 bases and J lost 2, with 15 bases in between. This CDR3 region has 15 residues. Germline lookup yields CDR1 GTSNPN and CDR2 SVGIG (reference sequence). Only in-frame clones appear in the TCRdb table, and some are missing; sequencing was by immunoSEQ multiplex PCR. The table records roughly 93,000 clones, around 86% of them present only once. The chain uses TRBV30 and TRBJ2-5; perhaps TRBD1 as D (6 bases). The receptor comes from a human donor with non-small cell lung cancer who had a partial response to radiotherapy plus ipilimumab. The material was peripheral blood, obtained from a patient treated with radiotherapy plus ipilimumab. CDR3 protein: CAWSFRGRAQETQYF. CDR3 DNA sequence: TGTGCCTGGAGTTTCAGGGGACGGGCACAAGAGACCCAGTACTTC.